This T cell receptor beta chain is drawn from a study of cytomegalovirus exposure and HLA in healthy donors. This clone was seen just once. Its antigen remains unknown. Findings and limits, study-wide: CMV antigen specificity was confirmed in vitro for three CMV-associated chains. Later findings reportedly placed an Asian-associated ancestry cluster below the roughly 700-donor mean for N-insertions. In a later analysis, TCR beta V- and J-gene trimming was associated with a missense DCLRE1C variant.

CDR3 length equals 13 residues. Trimming removed 1 base from V and 3 bases from J, with 7 bases in between. CDR1 is SGHAT, CDR2 FQNNGV, per germline. PCR involved 60 Vbeta and 13 Jbeta primers. Sequencing used immunoSEQ multiplex PCR; TCRdb keeps in-frame clones, though not all of them. This sample has around 300,000 clones, with about 66% found just once. The sequence came from a female donor in good health and CMV-seronegative. The sample consisted of PBMCs. The chain recombines TRBV11-2 with TRBJ2-7, with a tentative D call TRBD1 (5 bases). CDR3 DNA sequence: TGTGCCAGCAGCTTAGCCAGGGTCTACGAGCAGTACTTC. Translating it yields CASSLARVYEQYF.